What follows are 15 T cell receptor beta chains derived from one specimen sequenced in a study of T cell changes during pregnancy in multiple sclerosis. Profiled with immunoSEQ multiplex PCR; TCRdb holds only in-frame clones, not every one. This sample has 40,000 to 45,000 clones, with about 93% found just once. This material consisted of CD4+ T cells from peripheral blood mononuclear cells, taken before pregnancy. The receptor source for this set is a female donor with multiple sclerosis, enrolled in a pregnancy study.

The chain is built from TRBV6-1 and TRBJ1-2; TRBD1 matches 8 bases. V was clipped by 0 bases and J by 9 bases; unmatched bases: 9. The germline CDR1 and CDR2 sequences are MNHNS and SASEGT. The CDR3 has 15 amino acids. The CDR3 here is CASSEALGQGRSYTF. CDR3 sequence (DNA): TGTGCCAGCAGTGAAGCGCTTGGACAGGGCAGGAGCTACACCTTC.

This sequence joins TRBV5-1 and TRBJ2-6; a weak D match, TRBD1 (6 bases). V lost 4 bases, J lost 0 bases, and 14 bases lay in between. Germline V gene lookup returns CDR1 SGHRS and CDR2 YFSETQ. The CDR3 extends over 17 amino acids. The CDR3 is CASSHPRQVSGANVLTF. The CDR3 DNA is TGCGCCAGCAGCCACCCCAGACAGGTCTCTGGGGCCAACGTCCTGACTTTC.

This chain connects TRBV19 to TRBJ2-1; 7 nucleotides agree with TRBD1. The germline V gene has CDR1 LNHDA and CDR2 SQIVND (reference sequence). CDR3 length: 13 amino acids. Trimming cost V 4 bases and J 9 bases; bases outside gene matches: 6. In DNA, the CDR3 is TGTGCCAGTAGTACGACAGGGTTAAGTGAGCAGTTCTTC. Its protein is CASSTTGLSEQFF.

The CDR3 DNA reads TGTGCCAGCAGTCCCATGGGACTGGTGATGGGGGAGCAGTTCTTC. Translated, it gives CASSPMGLVMGEQFF. V and J are TRBV28 and TRBJ2-1; TRBD2 might be the D (6 bases). CDR3 size: 15 residues. Trimming left V 5 bases short and J 10 bases short, with 21 bases between. Germline V gene lookup returns CDR1 MDHEN and CDR2 SYDVKM.

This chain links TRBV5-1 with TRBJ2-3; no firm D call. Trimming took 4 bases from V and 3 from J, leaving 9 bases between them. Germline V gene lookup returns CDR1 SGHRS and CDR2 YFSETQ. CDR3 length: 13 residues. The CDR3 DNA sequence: TGCGCCAGCAGCGTATCTAGTACAGATACGCAGTATTTT. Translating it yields CASSVSSTDTQYF.

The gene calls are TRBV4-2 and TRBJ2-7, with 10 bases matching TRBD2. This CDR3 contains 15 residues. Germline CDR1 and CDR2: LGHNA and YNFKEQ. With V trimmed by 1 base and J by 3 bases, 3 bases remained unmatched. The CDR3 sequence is CASSQGTSGLYEQYF. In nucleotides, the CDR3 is TGTGCCAGCAGCCAAGGGACTAGCGGACTCTACGAGCAGTACTTC.

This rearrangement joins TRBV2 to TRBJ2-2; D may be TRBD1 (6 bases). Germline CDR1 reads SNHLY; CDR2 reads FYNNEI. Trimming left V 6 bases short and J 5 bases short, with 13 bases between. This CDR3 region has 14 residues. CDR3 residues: CASSSTRGTGELFF. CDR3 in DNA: TGTGCCAGCAGCTCCACCAGGGGTACCGGGGAGCTGTTTTTT.

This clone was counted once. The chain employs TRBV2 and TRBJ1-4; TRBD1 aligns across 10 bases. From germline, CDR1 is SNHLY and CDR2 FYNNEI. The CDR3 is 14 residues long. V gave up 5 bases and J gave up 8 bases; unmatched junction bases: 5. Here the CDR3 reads CASSRDRGREKLFF. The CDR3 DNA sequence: TGTGCCAGCAGTCGGGACAGGGGAAGGGAAAAACTGTTTTTT.

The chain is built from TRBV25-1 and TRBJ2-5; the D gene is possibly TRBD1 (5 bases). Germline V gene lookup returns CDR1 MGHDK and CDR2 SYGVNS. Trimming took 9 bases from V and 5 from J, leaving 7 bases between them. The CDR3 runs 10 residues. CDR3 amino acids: CARQGETQYF. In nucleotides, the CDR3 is TGTGCCAGGCAGGGCGAGACCCAGTACTTC.

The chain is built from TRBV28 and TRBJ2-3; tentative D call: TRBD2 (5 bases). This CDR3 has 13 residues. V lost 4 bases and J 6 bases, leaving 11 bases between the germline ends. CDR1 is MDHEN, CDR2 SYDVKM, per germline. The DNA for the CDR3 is TGTGCCAGCAGTTCCCCCGCTAGCGATACGCAGTATTTT. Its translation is CASSSPASDTQYF.

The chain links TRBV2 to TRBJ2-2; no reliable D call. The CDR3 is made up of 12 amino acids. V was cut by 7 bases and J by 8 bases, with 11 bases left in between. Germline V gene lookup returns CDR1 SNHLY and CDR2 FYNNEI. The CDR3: CASTARRGELFF. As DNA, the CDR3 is TGTGCCAGCACAGCCCGGCGGGGGGAGCTGTTTTTT.

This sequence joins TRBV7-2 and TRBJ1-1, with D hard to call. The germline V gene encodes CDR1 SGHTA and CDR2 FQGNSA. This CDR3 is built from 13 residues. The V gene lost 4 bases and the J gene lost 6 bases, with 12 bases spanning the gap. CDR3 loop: CASSSSGKSEAFF. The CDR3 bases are TGTGCCAGCAGCTCCTCGGGGAAGTCTGAAGCTTTCTTT.

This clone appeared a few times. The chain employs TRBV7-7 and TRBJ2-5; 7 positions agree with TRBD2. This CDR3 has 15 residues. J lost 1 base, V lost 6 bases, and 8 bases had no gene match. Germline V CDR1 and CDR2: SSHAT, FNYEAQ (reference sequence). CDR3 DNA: TGTGCCAGCAGTCGTCAGCGGGGTCGCCAAGAGACCCAGTACTTC. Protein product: CASSRQRGRQETQYF.

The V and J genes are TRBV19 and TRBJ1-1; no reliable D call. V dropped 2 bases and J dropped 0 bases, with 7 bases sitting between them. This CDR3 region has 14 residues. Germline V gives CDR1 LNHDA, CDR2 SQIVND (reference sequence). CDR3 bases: TGTGCCAGTAGTATAAGTCAGTTGAACACTGAAGCTTTCTTT. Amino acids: CASSISQLNTEAFF.

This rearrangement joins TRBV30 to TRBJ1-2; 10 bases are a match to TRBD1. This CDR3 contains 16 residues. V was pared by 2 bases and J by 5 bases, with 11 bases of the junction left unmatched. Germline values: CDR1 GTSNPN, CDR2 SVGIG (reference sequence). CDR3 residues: CAWSRTGGNPVYGYTF. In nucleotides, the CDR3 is TGTGCCTGGAGTCGGACAGGGGGTAATCCGGTTTATGGCTACACCTTC.